The 17 T cell receptor beta chains below were found in one sample sequenced in a study of blood T cell repertoires in COVID-19. The data were produced by immunoSEQ multiplex PCR, yet TCRdb's version contains in-frame clones alone and is incomplete. The sample records 65,000 to 90,000 clones, 87% being singletons. Sequenced material: peripheral blood. These receptor sequences come from a woman aged 50 to 60 with active or convalescent COVID-19.

This sequence joins TRBV19 and TRBJ2-3; D may be TRBD2 (5 bases). Between the trimmed V and J ends, which lost 11 bases and 5 bases, there was a span of 14 bases. The CDR3 sequence is 12 residues long. The germline V gene encodes CDR1 LNHDA and CDR2 SQIVND (reference sequence). The CDR3 spells CASARAKDTQYF. For the CDR3, the DNA is TGTGCCTCAGCGAGGGCAAAAGATACGCAGTATTTT.

The chain links TRBV2 to TRBJ2-5; D perhaps matches TRBD2 (6 bases). V was pared by 6 bases and J by 5 bases, with 16 bases between. There are 14 residues in the CDR3. CDR1 is SNHLY and CDR2 is FYNNEI in the germline V gene. The CDR3 sequence is CASRTLGGDETQYF. CDR3 nucleotides: TGTGCCAGCAGAACCCTGGGGGGAGACGAGACCCAGTACTTC.

V is TRBV19 and J is TRBJ2-4; 9 nucleotides agree with TRBD2. This CDR3 spans 16 amino acids. Germline CDR1 is LNHDA and CDR2 is SQIVND (reference sequence). V shed 0 bases and J 2 bases; nucleotides not matched to a gene: 2. CDR3 in amino acids: CASSIERGGTKNIQYF. The CDR3 coding sequence is TGTGCCAGTAGTATAGAGCGGGGGGGCACCAAAAACATTCAGTACTTC.

The V call is TRBV4-1, the J call TRBJ1-1; no clear D gene. Trimming stripped 3 bases from V and 5 bases from J, with 16 bases between. The germline CDR1 and CDR2 sequences are MGHRA and YSYEKL. The CDR3 sequence is 15 residues long. CDR3 nucleotides: TGCGCCAGCAGCCACGGTCAATTTGGTTATACTGAAGCTTTCTTT. Translation: CASSHGQFGYTEAFF.

The V call is TRBV7-3, the J call TRBJ1-1; D is unresolved. Trimming pared 5 bases from V and 2 bases from J, leaving 9 bases between. Germline V CDR1 and CDR2: SGHTA, FQGTGA. The CDR3 loop spans 13 amino acids. The chain's CDR3 is CASSRRGNTEAFF. In DNA, the CDR3 is TGTGCCAGCAGCCGACGGGGAAACACTGAAGCTTTCTTT.

CDR3 DNA sequence: TGCGCCAGCAGGACAAGGACAAACTATGGCTACACCTTC. Its translation: CASRTRTNYGYTF. The genes are TRBV10-1 and TRBJ1-2; D is perhaps TRBD1 (5 bases). The CDR3 totals 13 residues. Germline-derived CDR1 and CDR2 are WNHNN and SYGVQD (reference sequence). Trimming stripped 6 bases from V and 2 bases from J, with 10 bases between.

This sequence joins TRBV5-6 and TRBJ1-5; 7 bases align to TRBD1. The ends lost 1 base at V and 1 base at J; junction bases unmatched: 5. The CDR3 contains 16 residues. Looked up from germline, CDR1 is SGHDT and CDR2 is YYEEEE. CDR3 residues: CASSLRSGGSNQPQHF. For the CDR3, the DNA is TGTGCCAGCAGCTTGAGGTCAGGGGGGAGCAATCAGCCCCAGCATTTT.

CDR3 sequence reads: CASSPRRARVNTIYF. Here the CDR3 DNA reads TGCGCCAGCAGCCCACGACGGGCGAGGGTAAACACCATATATTTT. The rearrangement links TRBV4-1 to TRBJ1-3; D call uncertain. CDR3 length: 15 amino acids. Trimming left V 4 bases short and J 6 bases short, with 16 bases between. Germline V lookup: CDR1 MGHRA, CDR2 YSYEKL.

The chain employs TRBV14 and TRBJ1-4; possible D gene TRBD1, 6 bases. V was trimmed by 0 bases and J by 5 bases, leaving 19 bases between them. This CDR3 region has 18 residues. The germline gives CDR1 SGHDN, CDR2 FVKESK. The CDR3 region has the DNA TGTGCCAGCAGCCAAGACTGGGGGGGGCGAGGCCAGAATGAAAAACTGTTTTTT. It is translated as CASSQDWGGRGQNEKLFF.

The rearrangement joins TRBV6-5 to TRBJ1-2; 10 bases are a match to TRBD1. From germline, CDR1 is MNHEY and CDR2 SVGAGI. The CDR3 has 14 residues. The ends lost 5 bases at V and 7 bases at J; junction bases unmatched: 7. CDR3 in DNA: TGTGCCAGCAGTAACCTGGGGACAGGGGTTGGCTACACCTTC. It encodes CASSNLGTGVGYTF.

A single count supports this clone. The chain has TRBV11-2 and TRBJ2-5, with 9 bases aligning to TRBD1. Trimming took 5 bases from V and 1 from J; bases not matched to a gene: 2. CDR3 length equals 14 residues. Germline lookup yields CDR1 SGHAT and CDR2 FQNNGV. CDR3 residues: CASSQTGGQETQYF. The CDR3 DNA follows: TGTGCCAGCAGCCAGACAGGGGGCCAAGAGACCCAGTACTTC.

The J gene is TRBJ1-2, the V gene TRBV6-6; D uncertain. Germline values: CDR1 MNHNY, CDR2 SVGAGI (reference sequence). V shed 0 bases and J shed 2 bases, with 13 bases lying between them. The CDR3 runs to 16 residues. In DNA, the CDR3 is TGTGCCAGCAGTTACTCGATGAGAGACTCGAACTATGGCTACACCTTC. Translating gives CASSYSMRDSNYGYTF.

The V call is TRBV4-2, the J call TRBJ1-5, with D tentatively TRBD1 (5 bases). The CDR3 covers 14 residues. CDR1 is LGHNA and CDR2 is YNFKEQ in the germline V gene. Trimming removed 0 bases from V and 4 bases from J, with 7 bases in between. CDR3 in amino acids: CASSQEGGNQPQHF. CDR3 nucleotides: TGTGCCAGCAGCCAAGAGGGGGGGAATCAGCCCCAGCATTTT.

The chain is built from TRBV9 and TRBJ1-1, with D uncertain. V was cut by 0 bases and J by 0 bases, with 9 bases left in between. This CDR3 region has 15 residues. The germline CDR1 and CDR2 sequences are SGDLS and YYNGEE. The CDR3: CASSVVGRVNTEAFF. The CDR3 DNA follows: TGTGCCAGCAGCGTAGTGGGCAGAGTGAACACTGAAGCTTTCTTT.

A single count supports this clone. The rearrangement joins TRBV6-5 to TRBJ2-3; 14 bases align to TRBD2. CDR3 length equals 15 residues. The V and J ends lost 7 bases and 14 bases, in that order; junction bases with no gene match: 14. Germline CDR1 is MNHEY and CDR2 is SVGAGI. In DNA form, the CDR3 reads TGTGCCAGCACCCAGACTAGCGGGGGGGCTTGGGGTTTGTATTTT. As protein: CASTQTSGGAWGLYF.

This sequence joins TRBV5-3 and TRBJ1-2, with 9 positions matching TRBD1. TRBV5-3 is placed among ORFs of uncertain function. The CDR3 totals 13 residues. With 2 bases clipped from V and 14 bases from J, the junction kept 10 bases outside the gene matches. The CDR3 DNA reads TGTGCCAGAAGCTTCCCCGTATCGGGACAGGGTACCTTC. Residues: CARSFPVSGQGTF.

The V gene is TRBV9, the J gene TRBJ1-5; D is possibly TRBD1 (6 bases). CDR1 and CDR2 from the germline V gene are SGDLS and YYNGEE. The CDR3 contains 15 residues. The V end lost 2 bases, the J end lost 6 bases, and 15 bases lay between the germline ends. CDR3 sequence reads: CASSVGGQEGQPQHF. Written as DNA, the CDR3 is TGTGCCAGCAGCGTGGGGGGGCAGGAGGGTCAGCCCCAGCATTTT. The entire variable domain, with the rest obtained from reference TRBV9 and TRBJ1-5, is as follows: DSGVTQTPKHLITATGQRVTLRCSPRSGDLSVYWYQQSLDQGLQFLIQYYNGEERAKGNILERFSAQQFPDLHSELNLSSLELGDSALYFCASSVGGQEGQPQHFGDGTRLSIL.